The rows below give T cell receptor beta chains drawn from one sample of a study of tumor-infiltrating lymphocytes in primary liver carcinoma. TCRdb analysed the multiplex PCR reads with MiXCR anew, one entry per CDR3 protein. Among tens of thousands of distinct CDR3 sequences, around 77% were seen once, and the ten largest hold less than 25%. Specimen: liver tumor tissue from sampling region 5. Receptor source: a man between 40 and 49 years old with primary liver carcinoma and hepatitis B virus infection. Each CDR3 is given with its conserved first and last residue. D genes are given only for firm matches. The size field is filled for only some rows; it gives once, few, many or a size class.

clone size,V gene,CDR3 length,J gene,D gene,CDR3 DNA,CDR3 protein
.,TRBV11-1,15,TRBJ2-7,.,TGTGTCAGCAACTCATCCCGGGACTCCTCCTACGAGCAGTATTTC,CVSNSSRDSSYEQYF
.,TRBV11-2,16,TRBJ2-2,.,TGTGCCAGCAGCTTAGATCATCGGGGTAGGGACACCGAGCTGTTTTTT,CASSLDHRGRDTELFF
once,TRBV7-9,14,TRBJ1-4,.,TGTGCCAGCAGCTTGGTTGGCCAGAATGAAAAACTGTTTTTT,CASSLVGQNEKLFF
.,TRBV4-3,13,TRBJ2-2,.,TGCGCCAGCAGCCAAGATTGGTACGGGGAGCTGTTTTTT,CASSQDWYGELFF
.,TRBV29-1,15,TRBJ2-5,TRBD2,TGTAGCATTCGGACTAGCAGGAGTTGGGCAGAGACCCAGTACTTC,CSIRTSRSWAETQYF
once,TRBV29-1,13,TRBJ1-5,.,TGTAACGTTGAAGATCGGGCGGGTCAGCCCCAGCATTTT,CNVEDRAGQPQHF
many,TRBV5-1,15,TRBJ2-3,.,TGCGCCAGCAGCGCTGCCGGGACTGAGGGAGATACGCAGTATTTT,CASSAAGTEGDTQYF
.,TRBV29-1,13,TRBJ2-1,TRBD1,TGCAGTGTTGATCCAGGGGGCGACAATGAGCAGTTCTTC,CSVDPGGDNEQFF
.,TRBV6-5,13,TRBJ1-6,TRBD1,TGTGCCAGCAAAGGACAGGGTTATTCACCCCTCCGCTTT,CASKGQGYSPLRF
.,TRBV6-2/TRBV6-3,14,TRBJ1-1,.,TGTGCCAGCAAGGACAGTGAGTGGTACACTGAAGCCTTATTT,CASKDSEWYTEALF
.,TRBV7-8,16,TRBJ2-5,.,TGTGCCAGCAGCTTGGTAACGACAGGCTTACGAGAGACCCGGTACTTC,CASSLVTTGLRETRYF
.,TRBV29-1,15,TRBJ2-3,.,TGCAGCGCTGGGGGCGGGACCGGCATCACAGATACGCAGTATTTT,CSAGGGTGITDTQYF
.,TRBV14,16,TRBJ2-1,TRBD2,TGTGCCAACAATGCCGTAGCGGGGTGGGTAAACAATGAGCAGTTCTTC,CANNAVAGWVNNEQFF
.,TRBV6-2/TRBV6-3,13,TRBJ2-1,TRBD2,TGTGCCAGCAGGACTAGCTGGATCGTTGAGCAGTTCTTC,CASRTSWIVEQFF
.,TRBV14,14,TRBJ1-1,.,TGTGCCAGCAGCCAAGATCAGGGTCCTTACCAAGCTTTCTTT,CASSQDQGPYQAFF
.,TRBV11-2,17,TRBJ2-7,TRBD2,TGTGCCAACAGACAAGGACTAGCGGGAGGATGGTCATACGAGCAGTACTTC,CANRQGLAGGWSYEQYF
many,TRBV12-3/TRBV12-4,13,TRBJ2-7,.,TGTGCCAGCAGTCTCGGGACTGGGGACGAGCAGTACTTC,CASSLGTGDEQYF
.,TRBV10-3,15,TRBJ2-1,.,TGTGGCATCAGCACGACTATCCAATCCTACAATGAGCAGTTCTTC,CGISTTIQSYNEQFF
few,TRBV4-1,13,TRBJ2-2,.,TGTGCCAGCAGCCACGCCGTAGCCGGGGGGCTGTTTTTT,CASSHAVAGGLFF
.,TRBV14,17,TRBJ2-1,.,TGTGCCAGCGGCCAAGAGTGTCAGGGAACAGGGTACAATGAGCAGTTCTTC,CASGQECQGTGYNEQFF
many,TRBV5-1,14,TRBJ2-3,.,TGCGCCAGCAGCTTGGACTTACGCACAGATACGCAGTATTTT,CASSLDLRTDTQYF
.,TRBV28,15,TRBJ1-1,.,TGTGCCAACATCCCCTCACCGGACAGCGACGCTGAAGCTTTCTTT,CANIPSPDSDAEAFF
.,TRBV4-1,15,TRBJ2-1,.,TGTGCTAGCAGCCTTATCCCGGGGTATGGCAATGAGCATTTCTTC,CASSLIPGYGNEHFF
.,TRBV14,17,TRBJ2-1,TRBD1,TGTGCCAGGAGCCAAGAGGGTCAGGGGACAGAGTACAATAAGCAGTTCTTC,CARSQEGQGTEYNKQFF
medium-sized,TRBV29-1,12,TRBJ1-1,TRBD1,TGCAGCGTGGGGACAGGCATGACTGAAGCTTTCTTT,CSVGTGMTEAFF